Shown below are 22 T cell receptor beta chains from a single sample sequenced in a study of blood T cell repertoires in COVID-19. Some clones are missing from TCRdb's copy, which holds only in-frame ones; the method was immunoSEQ multiplex PCR. The sample shows over 200,000 clones, roughly 80% of them seen only once. The sequenced material came from peripheral blood. Every receptor here comes from a woman older than 75 with acute or convalescent COVID-19.

The gene calls are TRBV10-3 and TRBJ2-5, with TRBD1 identical over 8 bases. This CDR3 contains 13 residues. Per the germline V gene, CDR1 is ENHRY and CDR2 is SYGVKD. V was pared by 9 bases and J by 1 base, with 4 bases of the junction left unmatched. CDR3 in amino acids: CAMRQGSQETQYF. CDR3 in DNA: TGTGCCATGCGACAGGGGAGCCAAGAGACCCAGTACTTC.

The genes are TRBV7-9 and TRBJ2-1; no firm D call. Per the germline V gene, CDR1 is SEHNR and CDR2 is FQNEAQ (reference sequence). V was trimmed by 7 bases and J by 7 bases, leaving 11 bases between them. This CDR3 has 12 amino acids. CDR3 sequence reads: CASNQFENEQFF. Written as DNA, the CDR3 is TGTGCCAGCAACCAATTCGAGAATGAGCAGTTCTTC.

The rearrangement links TRBV7-6 to TRBJ2-7; 7 nucleotides align to TRBD1. This CDR3 contains 14 residues. V lost 5 bases to trimming and J lost 1 base; unmatched junction nucleotides: 5. Germline loops: CDR1 SGHVS, CDR2 FNYEAQ. CDR3 amino acids: CASSTSDRSYEQYF. The CDR3 nucleotides read TGTGCCAGCAGCACCTCGGACAGGTCCTACGAGCAGTACTTC.

The chain carries TRBV2 and TRBJ1-2; 7 bases are shared with TRBD1. Germline V gene data show CDR1 as SNHLY and CDR2 as FYNNEI. The CDR3 totals 14 residues. V was pared by 7 bases and J by 0 bases, with 5 bases of the junction left unmatched. CDR3 nucleotide sequence: TGTGCCAGCATTAGCGGGACAGCTAACTATGGCTACACCTTC. Translation: CASISGTANYGYTF.

The V and J genes are TRBV5-6 and TRBJ1-2; a weak D match, TRBD1 (5 bases). The CDR3 consists of 15 residues. The germline V gene has CDR1 SGHDT and CDR2 YYEEEE. V lost 0 bases, J lost 1 base, and 10 bases lay in between. CDR3 region: CASSLASRVNYGYTF. In DNA, the CDR3 is TGTGCCAGCAGCTTGGCCAGCAGGGTTAACTATGGCTACACCTTC.

The chain joins TRBV30 to TRBJ2-4; maybe TRBD2 (7 bases). CDR1 is GTSNPN and CDR2 is SVGIG in the germline V gene (reference sequence). This CDR3 region has 18 residues. The V and J ends lost 0 bases and 0 bases respectively, with 18 bases between them. CDR3 sequence reads: CAWSVLVSGGLAKNIQYF. The CDR3 DNA sequence: TGTGCCTGGAGTGTACTTGTTTCCGGGGGGCTAGCCAAAAACATTCAGTACTTC. Full variable domain (rest looked up from reference TRBV30 and TRBJ2-4): SQTIHQWPATLVQPVGSPLSLECTVEGTSNPNLYWYRQAAGRGLQLLFYSVGIGQISSEVPQNLSASRPQDRQFILSSKKLLLSDSGFYLCAWSVLVSGGLAKNIQYFGAGTRLSVL.

The CDR3 sequence: CASTSGAISNQPQHF. The CDR3 DNA reads as TGTGCCAGCACTAGTGGGGCCATTAGCAATCAGCCCCAGCATTTT. The chain carries TRBV2 and TRBJ1-5; possibly TRBD1 for D (5 bases). Trimming cost V 7 bases and J 0 bases, with 13 bases left between them. There are 15 residues in the CDR3. Germline V CDR1 and CDR2: SNHLY, FYNNEI.

In its sample, this clone was seen once. V usage is TRBV30 and J usage is TRBJ2-5, with 9 bases matching TRBD1. CDR1 is GTSNPN and CDR2 is SVGIG in the germline V gene (reference sequence). Trimming at V came to 8 bases and at J to 9 bases, leaving 16 bases not matched to a gene. This CDR3 contains 14 residues. This CDR3 is CAGGTGIFSSAQYF. The DNA for the CDR3 is TGTGCCGGTGGGACAGGGATATTTTCAAGTGCCCAGTACTTC. Complete variable domain (other parts from reference TRBV30 and TRBJ2-5): SQTIHQWPATLVQPVGSPLSLECTVEGTSNPNLYWYRQAAGRGLQLLFYSVGIGQISSEVPQNLSASRPQDRQFILSSKKLLLSDSGFYLCAGGTGIFSSAQYFGPGTRLLVL.

The J gene is TRBJ1-1, the V gene TRBV12-3 or TRBV12-4; D is ambiguous. Trimming took 7 bases from V and 1 from J, leaving 10 bases between them. The CDR3 sequence is 13 residues long. CDR3 region: CASKRNRNTEAFF. CDR3 coding DNA: TGTGCCAGCAAGCGAAACCGGAACACTGAAGCTTTCTTT.

CDR3 sequence (DNA): TGTGCCAGCAGCCAGGGACTAGCGGGCTATAAAGAGACCCAGTACTTC. Its protein product is CASSQGLAGYKETQYF. The chain has TRBV5-4 and TRBJ2-5; TRBD2 agrees at 12 bases. This CDR3 is 16 amino acids long. CDR1 and CDR2 (germline): SGHNT, YYREEE (reference sequence). V lost 4 bases and J lost 3; bases outside the gene matches: 7.

This chain connects TRBV19 to TRBJ1-3; D is perhaps TRBD1 (6 bases). This CDR3 region has 14 residues. Trimming pared 10 bases from V and 0 bases from J, leaving 13 bases between. CDR1 LNHDA and CDR2 SQIVND come from the germline V gene (reference sequence). CDR3 nucleotide sequence: TGTGCCACTCAGGGGCGAAGCTCTGGAAACACCATATATTTT. This sequence encodes CATQGRSSGNTIYF.

The sample holds a few counts of this clone. This chain links TRBV5-4 with TRBJ1-1; 9 bases are shared with TRBD1. Per the germline V gene, CDR1 is SGHNT and CDR2 is YYREEE (reference sequence). Trimming took 4 bases from V and 5 from J; bases not matched to a gene: 12. The CDR3 has 16 amino acids. CDR3 bases: TGTGCCAGCAGCCCGGGACAGGGAATAGACAAGACTGAAGCTTTCTTT. It yields the protein CASSPGQGIDKTEAFF.

V gene TRBV9 combines with J gene TRBJ2-3, with D unclear. V was trimmed by 2 bases and J by 0 bases, leaving 4 bases between them. The germline V gene has CDR1 SGDLS and CDR2 YYNGEE. CDR3 length: 13 residues. DNA of the CDR3: TGTGCCAGCAGCGTTCTTAGCACAGATACGCAGTATTTT. As protein: CASSVLSTDTQYF.

The chain uses TRBV14 and TRBJ2-3; D gene unclear. Germline V gene sequence: CDR1 SGHDN, CDR2 FVKESK. V shed 0 bases and J shed 6 bases, with 7 bases lying between them. The CDR3 spans 13 residues. CDR3 DNA: TGTGCCAGCAGCCAAGAACTGTCGGATACGCAGTATTTT. This encodes CASSQELSDTQYF.

The V gene is TRBV19, the J gene TRBJ2-1; TRBD1 agrees at 9 bases. V shed 6 bases, J shed 5 bases, and the junction held 5 bases outside the gene matches. CDR1 is LNHDA and CDR2 is SQIVND in the germline V gene (reference sequence). The CDR3 has 14 amino acids. The CDR3 nucleotides are TGTGCCAGTAGGAGTGGGGACAGGGACAATGAGCAGTTCTTC. It codes for CASRSGDRDNEQFF.

The chain carries TRBV6-5 and TRBJ2-7, with D hard to call. Germline assignment: CDR1 MNHEY and CDR2 SVGAGI. V was trimmed by 0 bases and J by 6 bases, leaving 12 bases between them. The CDR3 runs to 14 residues. CDR3 protein: CASSYSLGPGEQYF. The DNA of the CDR3 is TGTGCCAGCAGTTACTCTCTGGGTCCGGGCGAGCAGTACTTC.

This clone was recorded only once. This rearrangement joins TRBV9 to TRBJ2-7; perhaps TRBD2 as D (5 bases). The CDR3 spans 17 residues. The V end was cut by 0 bases, the J end by 7 bases, with 23 bases between. Per the germline V gene, CDR1 is SGDLS and CDR2 is YYNGEE. The CDR3: CASSVGGTSTGTREQYF. CDR3 nucleotides: TGTGCCAGCAGCGTAGGTGGTACTAGTACGGGCACAAGGGAGCAGTACTTC.

The V and J genes are TRBV4-2 and TRBJ2-2, with D maybe TRBD2 (5 bases). Germline loops: CDR1 LGHNA, CDR2 YNFKEQ. V was pared by 7 bases and J by 6 bases, with 18 bases between. The length of the CDR3 is 15 residues. The CDR3 protein is CASIPHPGSAGELFF. CDR3 sequence (DNA): TGTGCCAGCATCCCCCACCCGGGGTCGGCCGGGGAGCTGTTTTTT.

This clone was counted between two and nine times. The V and J genes are TRBV28 and TRBJ2-1; 8 bases are a match to TRBD1. Germline CDR1 is MDHEN and CDR2 is SYDVKM. CDR3 length: 16 amino acids. The V segment lost 4 bases and the J segment 2 bases; nucleotides outside the gene matches: 7. Here the CDR3 reads CASSSSGTGPYNEQFF. The CDR3 nucleotides read TGTGCCAGCAGTTCGTCCGGGACAGGACCCTACAATGAGCAGTTCTTC.

The chain couples TRBV10-3 to TRBJ1-4; 9 nucleotides line up with TRBD1. The CDR3 sequence is 13 residues long. J gave up 6 bases and V 8 bases, and 4 bases lay outside the gene matches. Per germline, CDR1 ENHRY and CDR2 SYGVKD. The CDR3 reads CAIYRDRDEKLFF. In DNA form, the CDR3 reads TGTGCCATCTACCGGGACAGGGATGAAAAACTGTTTTTT.

This clone appeared a few times. The V and J genes are TRBV9 and TRBJ1-3, with D tentatively TRBD1 (5 bases). V dropped 4 bases and J dropped 1 base, with 9 bases sitting between them. Germline V gene lookup returns CDR1 SGDLS and CDR2 YYNGEE. The CDR3 is 14 amino acids. This CDR3 reads CASSQGSSGNTIYF. The DNA of the CDR3 is TGTGCCAGCAGCCAGGGATCTTCTGGAAACACCATATATTTT.

The V gene is TRBV14, the J gene TRBJ2-7; weak D call: TRBD1 (6 bases). The germline CDR1 and CDR2 sequences are SGHDN and FVKESK. With 4 bases removed from V and 3 bases from J, the gap between germline ends came to 7 bases. The length of the CDR3 is 12 residues. Written as DNA, the CDR3 is TGTGCCAGCAGCCTACAGGGCTACGAGCAGTACTTC. This encodes CASSLQGYEQYF.